This TCR beta chain was found in a study of T cells in Graves' hyperthyroidism and ophthalmopathy. This clonotype has only a few counts. Uncontrolled infection, other autoimmune disease, pregnancy and lactation each barred patients from inclusion. RNA transcripts provided the source from which TCR beta CDR3 regions were amplified. HTBI primers drove first-round RT-PCR of the TCR CDR3. TCRdb passed the multiplex PCR reads through MiXCR, listing each CDR3 protein once. The table includes about 400,000 distinct CDR3 sequences, approximately 13% detected once. CDR1 and CDR2 from the germline V gene are SGDLS and YYNGEE. CDR3 length equals 15 residues. Trimming shortened V by 0 bases and J by 3 bases, and 9 bases separated the two germline ends.

Source material: blood. This TCR came from a woman under 30 with Graves' hyperthyroidism. The J gene is TRBJ2-2, the V gene TRBV9; D uncertain. The DNA for the CDR3 is TGTGCCAGCAGCGTAGCGGGCTCTTACACCGGGGAGCTGTTTTTT. Amino acid sequence: CASSVAGSYTGELFF.